This record concerns one TCR beta chain sequence. These data are taken from a study of blood T cell repertoires in COVID-19. Study context: The study drew acute and convalescent COVID-19 samples from the United States, Italy and Spain.

In the authors' workflow: Reference gene primer amplification in the assay estimated nucleated cell counts. The data were produced by immunoSEQ multiplex PCR, yet TCRdb's version contains in-frame clones alone and is incomplete. V and J calls and clone size come straight from that table; D and trimming were deduced from the DNA. Among 71,000 or so clones listed, approximately 87% were seen once. Trimming left V 0 bases short and J 8 bases short, with 6 bases between. Germline-derived CDR1 and CDR2 are SGHKS and YYEKEE (reference sequence). This CDR3 has 13 amino acids. This receptor was identified in an older man in a cohort sampled during active COVID-19. Sequences were obtained from peripheral blood. The V gene is TRBV5-5, the J gene TRBJ1-6, with unresolved D. The CDR3 is CASSLGSDSPLHF. The CDR3 region has the DNA TGTGCCAGCAGCTTGGGTAGTGATTCACCCCTCCACTTT.